These T cell receptor beta chains were read from a single sample in a study of cytomegalovirus exposure and HLA in healthy donors. Profiled with immunoSEQ multiplex PCR; TCRdb holds only in-frame clones, not every one. The table records 100,000 to 150,000 clones, under 85% of them present only once. The sequenced sample consisted of PBMCs. These receptors were collected from a woman in her 50s in good health and CMV-seropositive. The CDR3 runs from the conserved cysteine through the conserved F or W. D genes are given only for firm matches. For some rows the clone size is stated as once, few or many, or as a class when expanded; others skip it.

V	size	J	D	CDR3	DNA
TRBV7-8	NA	TRBJ2-7	TRBD2	CASRTRPGLADLYEQYF	TGTGCCAGCAGAACGAGACCGGGACTAGCGGACCTGTACGAGCAGTACTTC
TRBV7-2	NA	TRBJ1-1	NA	CASSLVQGINTEAFF	TGTGCCAGCAGCTTAGTTCAGGGTATCAACACTGAAGCTTTCTTT
TRBV30	NA	TRBJ2-6	TRBD1	CAWSPKDRAGANVLTF	TGTGCCTGGAGTCCAAAGGACAGGGCTGGGGCCAACGTCCTGACTTTC
TRBV28	medium-sized	TRBJ1-1	NA	CASSLRVWAEAFF	TGTGCCAGCAGTTTGCGGGTTTGGGCTGAAGCTTTCTTT
TRBV7-2	NA	TRBJ2-1	NA	CASSSYGNEQFF	TGTGCCAGCAGCTCGTACGGCAATGAGCAGTTCTTC
TRBV5-1	NA	TRBJ1-1	NA	CASSSNRGFEAFF	TGCGCCAGCAGCTCGAATAGGGGGTTTGAAGCTTTCTTT
TRBV5-1	NA	TRBJ2-2	NA	CASSLNSSPGELFF	TGCGCCAGCAGCTTGAATAGTTCACCCGGGGAGCTGTTTTTT
TRBV11-2	NA	TRBJ2-7	NA	CASSPPDRTYEQYF	TGTGCCAGCAGCCCACCCGACAGGACCTACGAGCAGTACTTC
TRBV19	NA	TRBJ1-2	NA	CASNDRGGPYGYTF	TGTGCCAGTAACGACCGGGGGGGGCCCTATGGCTACACCTTC
TRBV4-3	NA	TRBJ2-1	TRBD2	CASSQDVQGLAGLSYNEQFF	TGCGCCAGCAGCCAAGATGTCCAAGGGCTAGCGGGCCTATCCTACAATGAGCAGTTCTTC
TRBV7-6	few	TRBJ1-5	NA	CASSLEGGNQPQHF	TGTGCCAGCAGCTTAGAAGGGGGCAATCAGCCCCAGCATTTT
TRBV7-8	NA	TRBJ2-5	TRBD2	CASSFLAGVQETQYF	TGTGCCAGCAGCTTCCTAGCGGGGGTCCAAGAGACCCAGTACTTC
TRBV4-2	NA	TRBJ1-4	NA	CASSQDRRSLEKLFF	TGTGCCAGCAGCCAAGATCGGAGAAGTCTGGAAAAACTGTTTTTT
TRBV5-1	once	TRBJ2-2	TRBD1	CASSTRQGGGTGELFF	TGCGCCAGCAGTACTAGACAGGGGGGCGGCACCGGGGAGCTGTTTTTT
TRBV5-4	NA	TRBJ2-3	NA	CASSPAGASTDTQYF	TGTGCCAGCAGCCCCGCGGGGGCGAGCACAGATACGCAGTATTTT
TRBV4-1	NA	TRBJ2-7	TRBD1	CASSQDPGQGAREQYF	TGCGCCAGCAGCCAAGATCCGGGTCAGGGGGCGAGAGAGCAGTACTTC
TRBV6-1	NA	TRBJ1-1	TRBD1	CASSGDFKSRDRGLNTEAFF	TGTGCCAGCAGTGGAGACTTTAAGTCCCGGGACAGGGGTTTAAACACTGAAGCTTTCTTT
TRBV7-9	NA	TRBJ2-5	TRBD2	CASSLALAAKETQYF	TGTGCCAGCAGCTTAGCACTAGCGGCGAAAGAGACCCAGTACTTC
TRBV30	once	TRBJ1-1	TRBD1	CARSAQGARTEAFF	TGTGCCCGGAGTGCACAGGGGGCACGAACTGAAGCTTTCTTT
TRBV7-9	once	TRBJ1-2	TRBD1	CASSLVTGLINYGYTF	TGTGCCAGCAGCTTAGTGACAGGGTTGATCAACTATGGCTACACCTTC
TRBV5-1	NA	TRBJ2-1	TRBD2	CASSFGLAGGDEQFF	TGCGCCAGCAGCTTTGGACTAGCGGGGGGGGATGAGCAGTTCTTC
TRBV30	NA	TRBJ2-1	TRBD2	CAWRTSGYNEQFF	TGTGCCTGGAGGACTAGCGGGTACAATGAGCAGTTCTTC
TRBV5-1	once	TRBJ1-4	NA	CASSLKQATNEKLFF	TGCGCCAGCAGCTTAAAACAGGCGACTAATGAAAAACTGTTTTTT
TRBV30	NA	TRBJ1-2	NA	CAWSVTSRVGYTF	TGTGCCTGGAGTGTAACCTCCAGGGTTGGCTACACCTTC
TRBV29-1	once	TRBJ1-1	TRBD1	CSVGSGGMNTEAFF	TGCAGCGTTGGGTCAGGGGGGATGAACACTGAAGCTTTCTTT
TRBV28	NA	TRBJ1-1	NA	CASSLPRLNTEAFF	TGTGCCAGCAGTTTACCGCGTTTGAACACTGAAGCTTTCTTT
TRBV11-3	few	TRBJ1-3	TRBD1	CASSHGQGGNTIYF	TGTGCCAGCAGCCACGGACAGGGAGGAAACACCATATATTTT
TRBV7-2	once	TRBJ2-2	TRBD2	CASSFGLAGLNTGELFF	TGTGCCAGCAGCTTTGGCCTAGCGGGGTTAAACACCGGGGAGCTGTTTTTT
TRBV9	once	TRBJ2-5	NA	CASSGQETYPQETQYF	TGTGCCAGCAGCGGACAGGAGACGTATCCTCAAGAGACCCAGTACTTC
TRBV7-6	NA	TRBJ2-3	TRBD2	CASSSQMPPGGTDTQYF	TGTGCCAGCAGCTCCCAGATGCCTCCCGGGGGGACAGATACGCAGTATTTT
TRBV5-6	NA	TRBJ2-7	NA	CASSLLAVYEQYF	TGTGCCAGCAGCTTGCTCGCGGTCTACGAGCAGTACTTC
TRBV5-6	NA	TRBJ1-3	TRBD1	CASSGGGSSSGNTIYF	TGTGCCAGCAGCGGAGGGGGCTCAAGCTCTGGAAACACCATATATTTT